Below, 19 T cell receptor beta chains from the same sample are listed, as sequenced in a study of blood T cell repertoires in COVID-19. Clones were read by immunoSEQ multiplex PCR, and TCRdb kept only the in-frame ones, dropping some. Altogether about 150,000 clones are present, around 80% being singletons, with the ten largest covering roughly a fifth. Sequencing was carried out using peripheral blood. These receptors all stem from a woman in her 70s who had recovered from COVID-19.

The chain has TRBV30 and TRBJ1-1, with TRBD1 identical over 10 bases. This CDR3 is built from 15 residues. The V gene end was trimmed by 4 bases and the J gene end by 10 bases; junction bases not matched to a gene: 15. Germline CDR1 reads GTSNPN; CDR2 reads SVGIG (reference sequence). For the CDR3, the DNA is TGTGCCTGGAACCCTGAAGGCGGGACAGGGGCCAGAGCTTTCTTT. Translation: CAWNPEGGTGARAFF.

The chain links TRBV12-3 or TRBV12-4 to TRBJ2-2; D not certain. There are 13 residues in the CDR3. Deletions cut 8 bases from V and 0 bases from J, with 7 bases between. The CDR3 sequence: CASGLTNTGELFF. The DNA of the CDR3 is TGTGCCAGCGGCCTTACGAACACCGGGGAGCTGTTTTTT.

For the CDR3, the DNA is TGTGCCAGCAGTGGGCCCAAAAACATTCAGTACTTC. This translates into CASSGPKNIQYF. The genes are TRBV13 and TRBJ2-4; D is unclear. The germline gives CDR1 PRHDT, CDR2 FYEKMQ (reference sequence). V was clipped by 6 bases and J by 2 bases, with 5 bases between them. This CDR3 is built from 12 residues.

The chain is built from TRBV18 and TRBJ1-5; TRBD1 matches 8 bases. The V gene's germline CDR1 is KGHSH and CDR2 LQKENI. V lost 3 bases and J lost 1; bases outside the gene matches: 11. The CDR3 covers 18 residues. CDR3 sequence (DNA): TGTGCCAGCTCACCGAAGGCAGGGGGCGGTGGGAGCAATCAGCCCCAGCATTTT. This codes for CASSPKAGGGGSNQPQHF.

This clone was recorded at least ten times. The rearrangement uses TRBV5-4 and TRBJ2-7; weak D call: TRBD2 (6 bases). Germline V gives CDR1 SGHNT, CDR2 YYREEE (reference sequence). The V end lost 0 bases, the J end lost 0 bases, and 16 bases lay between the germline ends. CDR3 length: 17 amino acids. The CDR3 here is CASSLAPAGTLSYEQYF. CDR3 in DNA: TGTGCCAGCAGCTTGGCCCCCGCGGGGACCCTCTCCTACGAGCAGTACTTC.

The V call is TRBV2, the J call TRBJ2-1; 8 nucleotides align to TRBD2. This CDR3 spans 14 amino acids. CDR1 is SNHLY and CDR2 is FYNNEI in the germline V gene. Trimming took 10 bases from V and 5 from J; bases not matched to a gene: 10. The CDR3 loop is CATHGGAANNEQFF. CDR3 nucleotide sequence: TGTGCCACCCACGGGGGGGCAGCGAACAATGAGCAGTTCTTC.

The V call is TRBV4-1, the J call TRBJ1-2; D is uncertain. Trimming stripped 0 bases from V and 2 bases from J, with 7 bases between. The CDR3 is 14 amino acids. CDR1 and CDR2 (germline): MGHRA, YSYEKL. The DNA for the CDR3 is TGCGCCAGCAGCCAAGATCCCAGGAACTATGGCTACACCTTC. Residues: CASSQDPRNYGYTF.

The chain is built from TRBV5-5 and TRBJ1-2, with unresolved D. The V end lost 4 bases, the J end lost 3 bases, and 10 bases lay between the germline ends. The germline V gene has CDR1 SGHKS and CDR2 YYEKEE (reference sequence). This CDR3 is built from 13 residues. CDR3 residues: CASSPHPDYGYTF. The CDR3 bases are TGTGCCAGCAGCCCCCATCCGGACTATGGCTACACCTTC.

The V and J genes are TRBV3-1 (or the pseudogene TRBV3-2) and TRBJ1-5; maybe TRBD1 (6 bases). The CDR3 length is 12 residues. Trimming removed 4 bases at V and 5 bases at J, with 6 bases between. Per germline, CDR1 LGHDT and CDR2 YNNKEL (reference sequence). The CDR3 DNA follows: TGTGCCAGCAGCCCAGGGGATCAGCCCCAGCATTTT. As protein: CASSPGDQPQHF.

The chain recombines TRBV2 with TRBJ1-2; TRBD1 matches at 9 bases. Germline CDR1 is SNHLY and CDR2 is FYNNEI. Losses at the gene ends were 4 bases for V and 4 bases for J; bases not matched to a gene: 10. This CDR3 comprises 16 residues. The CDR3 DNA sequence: TGTGCCAGCAGTGTGGGAGGACAGGGGACTTCCTATGGCTACACCTTC. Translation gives CASSVGGQGTSYGYTF.

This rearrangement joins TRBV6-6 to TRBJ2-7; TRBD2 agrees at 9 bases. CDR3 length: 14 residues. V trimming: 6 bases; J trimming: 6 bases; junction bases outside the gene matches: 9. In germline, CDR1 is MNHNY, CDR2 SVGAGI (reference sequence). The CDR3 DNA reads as TGTGCCAGCAGGTCAGTAGCGGGAGAATCCGAGCAGTACTTC. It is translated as CASRSVAGESEQYF.

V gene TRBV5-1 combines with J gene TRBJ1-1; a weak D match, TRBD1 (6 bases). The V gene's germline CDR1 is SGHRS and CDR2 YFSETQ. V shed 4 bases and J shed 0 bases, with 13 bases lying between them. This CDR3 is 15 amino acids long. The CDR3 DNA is TGCGCCAGCAGCCGGGGGGGCCCGATGAACACTGAAGCTTTCTTT. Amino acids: CASSRGGPMNTEAFF.

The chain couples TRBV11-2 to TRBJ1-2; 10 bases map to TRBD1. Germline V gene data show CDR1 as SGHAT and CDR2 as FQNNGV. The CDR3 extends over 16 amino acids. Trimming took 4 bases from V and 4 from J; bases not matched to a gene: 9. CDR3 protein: CASSSDAGTGAYGYTF. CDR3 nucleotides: TGTGCCAGCAGCTCCGATGCCGGGACAGGGGCCTATGGCTACACCTTC.

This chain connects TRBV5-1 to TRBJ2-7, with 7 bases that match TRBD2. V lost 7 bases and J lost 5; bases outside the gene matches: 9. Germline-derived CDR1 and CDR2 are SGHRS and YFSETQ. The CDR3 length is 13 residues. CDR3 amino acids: CASGRGDGHEQYF. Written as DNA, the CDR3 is TGCGCCAGCGGACGGGGGGACGGCCACGAGCAGTACTTC.

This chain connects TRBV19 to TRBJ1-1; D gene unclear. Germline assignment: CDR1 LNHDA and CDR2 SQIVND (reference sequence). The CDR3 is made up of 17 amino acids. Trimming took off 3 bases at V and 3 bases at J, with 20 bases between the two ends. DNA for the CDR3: TGTGCCAGTAGTATCCTTGGAGGGCCAACCCTGGACACTGAAGCTTTCTTT. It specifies CASSILGGPTLDTEAFF.

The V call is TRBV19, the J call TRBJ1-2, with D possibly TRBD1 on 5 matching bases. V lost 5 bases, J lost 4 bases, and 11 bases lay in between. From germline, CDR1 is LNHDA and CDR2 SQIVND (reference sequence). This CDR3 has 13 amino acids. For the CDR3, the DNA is TGTGCCAGTAGTCAAGACAGACGCTATGGCTACACCTTC. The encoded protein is CASSQDRRYGYTF.

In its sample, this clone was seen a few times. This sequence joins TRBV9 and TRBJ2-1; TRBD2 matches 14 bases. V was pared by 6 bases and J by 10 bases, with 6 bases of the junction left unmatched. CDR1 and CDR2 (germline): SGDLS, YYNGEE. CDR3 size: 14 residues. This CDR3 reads CASTGTSGSAEQFF. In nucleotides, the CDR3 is TGTGCCAGCACCGGGACTAGCGGGAGCGCAGAGCAGTTCTTC.

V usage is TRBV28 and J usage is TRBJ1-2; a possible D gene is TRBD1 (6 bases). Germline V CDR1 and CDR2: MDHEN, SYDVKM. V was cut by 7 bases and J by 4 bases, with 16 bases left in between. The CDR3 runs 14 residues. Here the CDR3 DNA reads TGTGCCAGCACCTGGGAGGGGGTTCGCTATGGCTACACCTTC. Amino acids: CASTWEGVRYGYTF.

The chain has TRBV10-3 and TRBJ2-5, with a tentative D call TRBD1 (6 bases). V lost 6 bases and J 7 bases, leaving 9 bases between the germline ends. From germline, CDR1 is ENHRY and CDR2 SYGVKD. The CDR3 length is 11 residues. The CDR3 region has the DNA TGTGCCATCAGAACAGGGCCGACCCAGTACTTC. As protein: CAIRTGPTQYF.